This T cell receptor beta chain is drawn from a study of shared clonotypes between healthy human individuals. Background on the study: Researchers assigned three CD4 naive, three CD4 memory, two CD8 naive and one CD8 memory plate to each donor.

Both subsets, CD45RA+ naive and CD45RA-negative memory, were split from the CD4+ cells. Turning to this clone: As yet, its antigen is unknown.

Over several immunoSEQ plates, each subset's genomic DNA was distributed in even portions. Libraries were prepared by immunoSEQ multiplex PCR; TCRdb keeps only in-frame clonotypes and omits some of them. This repertoire shows roughly 500,000 clones, about 96% found once; its top ten account for about 0.06%. Study findings and constraints: The researchers took only blood, and tissue repertoires probably look different.

Sequencing was performed on naive CD4+ T cells sorted from blood. Indicated subset: CD45RA+ positively selected. The TCR sequence derives from a woman in her twenties or thirties in good health.

The CDR3 spells CAWTGYADTQYF. The CDR3 DNA follows: TGTGCCTGGACAGGGTACGCAGATACGCAGTATTTT. The rearrangement uses TRBV30 and TRBJ2-3; possibly TRBD1 for D (5 bases). Germline lookup yields CDR1 GTSNPN and CDR2 SVGIG (reference sequence). Trimming stripped 4 bases from V and 4 bases from J, with 9 bases between. CDR3 size: 12 residues.